This T cell receptor (beta chain) is from a study of identical twins. Each CDR3 protein gets one entry after TCRdb re-called the 5' RACE reads with MiXCR. The data hold 640,000 or so distinct CDR3 sequences, with over 5% observed a single time. The CDR3 is 14 residues long. V shed 5 bases and J shed 3 bases, with 13 bases lying between them. Germline CDR1 reads SGHTA; CDR2 reads FQGNSA. This clonotype was seen many times. The chain has TRBV7-2 and TRBJ1-1; D is uncertain. The origin of this receptor is a man between 18 and 35 years old in good health. The source material was naive T cells sorted from blood. The CDR3 region has the DNA TGTGCCAGCAGCCTAGGGAGGGTCGACACTGAAGCTTTCTTT. As protein: CASSLGRVDTEAFF.